Shown below are 11 T cell receptor beta chains from a single sample sequenced in a study of control samples from healthy donors and cancer patients. Sequencing was performed with immunoSEQ multiplex PCR; in TCRdb, only in-frame clones are kept and a portion is missing. The sample yields approximately 100,000 clones, around 82% seen once. Sample: blood. The source of these receptors is a man between 60 and 70 years old in good health.

The chain uses TRBV6-5 and TRBJ1-3; 10 nucleotides line up with TRBD1. V trimming: 5 bases; J trimming: 7 bases; junction bases outside the gene matches: 2. The CDR3 totals 13 residues. Germline CDR1 and CDR2: MNHEY and SVGAGI. CDR3 region: CASSKGQGNTIYF. CDR3 nucleotide sequence: TGTGCCAGCAGTAAGGGACAGGGGAACACCATATATTTT.

The rearrangement joins TRBV30 to TRBJ2-5; 14 bases match TRBD2. V lost 4 bases to trimming and J lost 4 bases; unmatched junction nucleotides: 5. CDR1 is GTSNPN, CDR2 SVGIG, per germline (reference sequence). The CDR3 consists of 15 residues. CDR3 coding DNA: TGTGCCTGGACCAAGGGACTAGCGGGAGCAGAGACCCAGTACTTC. It translates to CAWTKGLAGAETQYF.

The genes are TRBV6-5 and TRBJ1-6; 9 bases match TRBD1. CDR3 size: 14 residues. Per the germline V gene, CDR1 is MNHEY and CDR2 is SVGAGI. Trimming at V came to 8 bases and at J to 10 bases, leaving 9 bases not matched to a gene. The CDR3 DNA reads as TGTGCCAGCTCAAGGGACAGGGCATACTCACCCCTCCACTTT. It is translated as CASSRDRAYSPLHF.

The CDR3, as DNA: TGTGCCTGGGGGAAACAGGGGGGCGAAGCTTTCTTT. It specifies CAWGKQGGEAFF. The chain recombines TRBV30 with TRBJ1-1; TRBD1 matches 8 bases. In germline, CDR1 is GTSNPN, CDR2 SVGIG (reference sequence). The CDR3 extends over 12 amino acids. Unmatched junction bases numbered 7, after V lost 5 bases and J lost 8 bases.

This chain uses TRBV19 with TRBJ2-7; possible D gene TRBD1, 6 bases. The germline V gene has CDR1 LNHDA and CDR2 SQIVND (reference sequence). V was clipped by 6 bases and J by 0 bases, with 12 bases between them. CDR3 length equals 14 residues. DNA of the CDR3: TGTGCCAGTAGGAGGGACACTAGCTCCTACGAGCAGTACTTC. Translation: CASRRDTSSYEQYF.

The rearrangement uses TRBV28 and TRBJ2-5; 8 bases fit TRBD2. The CDR3 length is 16 residues. Germline lookup yields CDR1 MDHEN and CDR2 SYDVKM. V was pared by 5 bases and J by 9 bases, with 17 bases of the junction left unmatched. CDR3 nucleotides: TGTGCCAGCAGTCTTACCCTAGCGGGCAATTTTAGGGCCCAGTACTTC. Translation: CASSLTLAGNFRAQYF.

This chain uses TRBV10-3 with TRBJ2-3; TRBD2 aligns across 16 bases. This CDR3 has 20 amino acids. With V trimmed by 2 bases and J by 4 bases, 12 bases remained unmatched. Germline V gives CDR1 ENHRY, CDR2 SYGVKD. CDR3 DNA sequence: TGTGCCATCAGTGAGCCCTCCGGGACTAGCGGGGGGGCCTTTCCAGATACGCAGTATTTT. It translates to CAISEPSGTSGGAFPDTQYF.

This chain connects TRBV28 to TRBJ1-1, with a tentative D call TRBD1 (5 bases). Per germline, CDR1 MDHEN and CDR2 SYDVKM. The CDR3 has 14 residues. V was clipped by 5 bases and J by 6 bases, with 16 bases between them. The CDR3 protein is CASSPAGRFAEAFF. The CDR3 DNA is TGTGCCAGCAGTCCCGCAGGGAGGTTTGCTGAAGCTTTCTTT.

V gene TRBV28 combines with J gene TRBJ2-7; the D call may be TRBD1 or TRBD2 (5 bases each). Germline V gene lookup returns CDR1 MDHEN and CDR2 SYDVKM. Trimming cost V 6 bases and J 11 bases, with 17 bases left between them. The CDR3 has 12 amino acids. CDR3 region: CASRGTYPWEYF. CDR3 nucleotide sequence: TGTGCCAGCAGGGGGACGTACCCCTGGGAGTACTTC.

The genes are TRBV30 and TRBJ2-2; D tentatively reads TRBD1 or TRBD2 (5 bases each). CDR1 GTSNPN and CDR2 SVGIG come from the germline V gene (reference sequence). CDR3 length: 14 residues. The V end lost 1 base, the J end lost 4 bases, and 10 bases lay between the germline ends. The CDR3 region has the DNA TGTGCCTGGAGTGGAGGGGTCCTCACCGGGGAGCTGTTTTTT. Its protein product is CAWSGGVLTGELFF.

V is TRBV13 and J is TRBJ1-6; the match to TRBD1 covers 8 bases. The ends lost 5 bases at V and 7 bases at J; junction bases unmatched: 4. The CDR3 runs to 14 residues. In germline, CDR1 is PRHDT, CDR2 FYEKMQ (reference sequence). CDR3 in amino acids: CASSRRDRNSPLHF. For the CDR3, the DNA is TGTGCCAGCAGCCGCAGGGACAGGAATTCACCCCTCCACTTT.